This TCR beta chain emerged from a study of cytomegalovirus exposure and HLA in healthy donors. Study conclusions and caveats: In most subjects, TCR beta sequences reportedly gave accurate predictions of HLA-A and HLA-B alleles. Presence/absence analyses supposed approximately even sequencing depth among donors.

The primer mix had 60 Vbeta and 13 Jbeta primers. The table came from immunoSEQ multiplex PCR; TCRdb's copy has only in-frame clones and leaves some out. The sample yields under 70,000 clones, 55% to 80% seen once. Of note for this clone: Its specificity is not known.

Germline assignment: CDR1 SGHAT and CDR2 FQNNGV. CDR3 length: 16 residues. V was clipped by 5 bases and J by 1 base; unmatched bases: 7. This clonotype was obtained from a woman aged 25 to 45 in good health and CMV-seronegative. Material: PBMCs. This chain links TRBV11-2 with TRBJ2-1, with 8 positions matching TRBD2. CDR3: CASSKLGTSSYNEQFF. The DNA of the CDR3 is TGTGCCAGCAGCAAACTAGGGACTAGTTCCTACAATGAGCAGTTCTTC.